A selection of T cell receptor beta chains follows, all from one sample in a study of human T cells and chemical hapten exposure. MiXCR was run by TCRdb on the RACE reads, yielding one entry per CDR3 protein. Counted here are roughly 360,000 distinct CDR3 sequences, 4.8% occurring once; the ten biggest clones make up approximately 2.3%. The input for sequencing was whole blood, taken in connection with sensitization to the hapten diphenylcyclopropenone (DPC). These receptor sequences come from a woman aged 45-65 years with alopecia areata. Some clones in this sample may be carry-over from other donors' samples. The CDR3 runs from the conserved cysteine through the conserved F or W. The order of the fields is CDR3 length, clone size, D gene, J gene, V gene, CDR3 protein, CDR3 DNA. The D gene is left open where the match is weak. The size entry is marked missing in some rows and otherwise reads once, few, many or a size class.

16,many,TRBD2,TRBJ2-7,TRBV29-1,CSVASTLTSGSYEQYF,TGCAGCGTCGCCTCTACCCTGACTAGCGGCTCCTACGAGCAGTACTTC
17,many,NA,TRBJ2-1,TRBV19,CASSMRVSRGAYNEQFF,TGTGCCAGTAGTATGAGAGTATCGAGGGGGGCCTACAATGAGCAGTTCTTC
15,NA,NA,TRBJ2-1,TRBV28,CASSFWGGAHNEQFF,TGTGCCAGCAGTTTTTGGGGGGGGGCCCACAATGAGCAGTTCTTC
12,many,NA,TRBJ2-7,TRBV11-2,CASNDGSYEQYF,TGTGCCAGCAATGACGGATCCTACGAGCAGTACTTC
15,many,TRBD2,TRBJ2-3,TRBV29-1,CSVEGAGEGTDTQYF,TGCAGCGTTGAGGGCGCGGGAGAGGGCACAGATACGCAGTATTTT
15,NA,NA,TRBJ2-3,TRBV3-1,CASSHSWTAEDTQYF,TGTGCCAGCAGCCATTCGTGGACGGCGGAAGATACGCAGTATTTT
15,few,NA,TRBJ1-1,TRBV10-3,CAISDPGVPNTEAFF,TGTGCCATCAGTGATCCTGGGGTACCGAACACTGAAGCTTTCTTT
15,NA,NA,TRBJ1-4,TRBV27,CASSLGGRKGEKLFF,TGTGCCAGCAGTTTAGGGGGGCGGAAAGGTGAAAAACTGTTTTTT
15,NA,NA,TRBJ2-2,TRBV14,CASSPLGDNTGELFF,TGTGCCAGCAGCCCCCTCGGGGATAACACCGGGGAGCTGTTTTTT
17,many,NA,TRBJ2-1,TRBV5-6,CASSRRDTLQWSNEQFF,TGTGCCAGCAGTCGAAGAGACACCTTGCAGTGGAGCAATGAGCAGTTCTTC
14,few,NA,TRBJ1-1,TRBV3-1,CASSQAQGNTEAFF,TGTGCCAGCAGCCAAGCGCAGGGGAACACTGAAGCTTTCTTT
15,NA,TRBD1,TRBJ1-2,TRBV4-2,CASSPPGQGAYGYTF,TGTGCCAGCAGCCCCCCGGGACAGGGGGCCTATGGCTACACCTTC
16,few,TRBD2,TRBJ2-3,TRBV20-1,CSAFSPILAHTDTQYF,TGCAGTGCCTTCTCTCCCATACTAGCGCACACAGATACGCAGTATTTT
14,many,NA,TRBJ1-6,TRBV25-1,CASSGGNRNSPLHF,TGTGCCAGCAGTGGGGGGAACAGGAATTCACCCCTCCACTTT
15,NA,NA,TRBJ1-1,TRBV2,CASSVSGTAGTEAFF,TGTGCCAGCAGCGTTTCCGGGACGGCGGGGACTGAAGCTTTCTTT